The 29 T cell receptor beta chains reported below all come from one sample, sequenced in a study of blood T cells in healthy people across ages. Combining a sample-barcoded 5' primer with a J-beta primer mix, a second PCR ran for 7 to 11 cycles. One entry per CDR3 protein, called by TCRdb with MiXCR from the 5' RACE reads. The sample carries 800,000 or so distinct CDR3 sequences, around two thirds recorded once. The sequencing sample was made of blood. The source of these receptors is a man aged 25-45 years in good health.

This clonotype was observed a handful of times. CDR3 nucleotide sequence: TGCGCCAGCAGCACAGGACAGGGTTGGGGTGAAAAACTGTTTTTT. Its translation is CASSTGQGWGEKLFF. This chain joins TRBV5-1 and TRBJ1-4, with TRBD1 matching 8 bases. With V trimmed by 4 bases and J by 7 bases, 9 bases remained unmatched. Germline CDR1 SGHRS, CDR2 YFSETQ. The CDR3 is 15 amino acids. Drawing the rest from reference TRBV5-1 and TRBJ1-4, the complete variable domain is KAGVTQTPRYLIKTRGQQVTLSCSPISGHRSVSWYQQTPGQGLQFLFEYFSETQRNKGNFPGRFSGRQFSNSRSEMNVSTLELGDSALYLCASSTGQGWGEKLFFGSGTQLSVL.

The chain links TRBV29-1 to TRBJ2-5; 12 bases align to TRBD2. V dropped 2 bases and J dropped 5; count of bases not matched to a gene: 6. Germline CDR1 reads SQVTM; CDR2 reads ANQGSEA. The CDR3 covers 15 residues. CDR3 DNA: TGCAGCGTTGAACCGACTAGCGGGGGATGGGAGACCCAGTACTTC. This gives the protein CSVEPTSGGWETQYF.

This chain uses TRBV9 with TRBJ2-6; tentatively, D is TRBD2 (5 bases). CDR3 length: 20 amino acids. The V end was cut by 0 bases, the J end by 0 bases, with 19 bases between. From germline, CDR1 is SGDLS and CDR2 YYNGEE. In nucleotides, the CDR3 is TGTGCCAGCAGCGTAGCTCGCGCAGGACTGCTACACTCTGGGGCCAACGTCCTGACTTTC. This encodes CASSVARAGLLHSGANVLTF.

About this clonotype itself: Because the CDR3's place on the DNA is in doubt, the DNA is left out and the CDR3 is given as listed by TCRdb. The CDR3 spells CASSKFGGGSPTGEQYF. The chain has TRBV21-1 and TRBJ2-7; the D call in the table, TRBD1, was not verified against the DNA. TRBV21-1 is termed a pseudogene. The CDR3 extends over 17 residues, inclusive of both ends.

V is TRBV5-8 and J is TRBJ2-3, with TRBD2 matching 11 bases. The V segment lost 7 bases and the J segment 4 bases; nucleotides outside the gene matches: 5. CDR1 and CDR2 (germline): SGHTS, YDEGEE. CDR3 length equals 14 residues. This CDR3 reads CASRLAGTADTQYF. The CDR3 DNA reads TGTGCCAGCCGACTAGCGGGGACGGCAGATACGCAGTATTTT. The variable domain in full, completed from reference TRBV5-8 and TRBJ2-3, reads EAGVTQSPTHLIKTRGQQATLRCSPISGHTSVYWYQQALGLGLQFLLWYDEGEERNRGNFPPRFSGRQFPNYSSELNVNALELEDSALYLCASRLAGTADTQYFGPGTRLTVL.

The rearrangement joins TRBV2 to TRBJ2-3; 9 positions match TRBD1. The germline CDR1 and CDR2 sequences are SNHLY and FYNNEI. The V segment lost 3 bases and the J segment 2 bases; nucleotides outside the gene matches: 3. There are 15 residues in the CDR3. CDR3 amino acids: CASSDTGGLTDTQYF. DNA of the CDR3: TGTGCCAGCAGTGACACAGGGGGCCTCACAGATACGCAGTATTTT.

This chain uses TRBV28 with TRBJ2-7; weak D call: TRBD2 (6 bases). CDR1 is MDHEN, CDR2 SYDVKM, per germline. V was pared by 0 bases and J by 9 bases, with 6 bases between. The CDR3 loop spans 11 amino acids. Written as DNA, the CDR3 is TGTGCCAGCAGTTTATGGGAGGGGCAGTACTTC. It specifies CASSLWEGQYF.

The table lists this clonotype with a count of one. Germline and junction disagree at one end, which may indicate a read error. The CDR3 nucleotides are TGCAGTGCTAGAGATTTGGGGATAGGACTAGCTACCACAGATAAGCAGTATTTT. This sequence encodes CSARDLGIGLATTDKQYF. The chain has TRBV20-1 and TRBJ2-3; 8 bases line up with TRBD2. The germline V gene has CDR1 DFQATT and CDR2 SNEGSKA (reference sequence). This CDR3 has 18 amino acids.

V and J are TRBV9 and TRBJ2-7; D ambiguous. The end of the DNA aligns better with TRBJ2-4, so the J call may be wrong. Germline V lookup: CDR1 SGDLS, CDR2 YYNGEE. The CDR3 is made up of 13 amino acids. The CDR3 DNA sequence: TGTGCCAGCAGCGTAGGGGCCCAGAACATTCAGTACTTC. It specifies CASSVGAQNIQYF.

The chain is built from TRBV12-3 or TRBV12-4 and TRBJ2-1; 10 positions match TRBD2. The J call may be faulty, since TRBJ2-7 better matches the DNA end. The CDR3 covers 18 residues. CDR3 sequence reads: CASSPGTSALSSYNEQYF. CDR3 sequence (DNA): TGTGCCAGCAGTCCCGGGACTAGCGCCTTAAGCTCCTACAATGAGCAGTACTTC.

CDR3 in DNA: TGTGCCACCAGTGACGCTTTAGGACAGGGCGAAACCGGGGAGCTGTTTTTT. Amino acid sequence: CATSDALGQGETGELFF. The gene calls are TRBV24-1 and TRBJ2-2; 8 bases are a match to TRBD1. Trimming at V came to 4 bases and at J to 5 bases, leaving 11 bases not matched to a gene. This CDR3 has 17 amino acids. CDR1 is KGHDR and CDR2 is SFDVKD in the germline V gene.

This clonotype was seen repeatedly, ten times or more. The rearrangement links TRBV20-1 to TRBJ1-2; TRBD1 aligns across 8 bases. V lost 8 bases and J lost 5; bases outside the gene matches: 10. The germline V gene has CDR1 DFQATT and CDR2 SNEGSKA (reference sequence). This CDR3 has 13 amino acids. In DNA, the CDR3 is TGCAGTACGTTGGACAGGGCGAAGTATGGCTACACCTTC. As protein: CSTLDRAKYGYTF.

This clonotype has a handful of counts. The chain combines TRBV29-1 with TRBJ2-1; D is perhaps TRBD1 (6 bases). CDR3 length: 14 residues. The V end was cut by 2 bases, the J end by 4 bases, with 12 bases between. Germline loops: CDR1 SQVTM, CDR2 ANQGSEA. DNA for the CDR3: TGCAGCGTTGAACGGACAGAGGCTTACAATGAGCAGTTCTTC. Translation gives CSVERTEAYNEQFF.

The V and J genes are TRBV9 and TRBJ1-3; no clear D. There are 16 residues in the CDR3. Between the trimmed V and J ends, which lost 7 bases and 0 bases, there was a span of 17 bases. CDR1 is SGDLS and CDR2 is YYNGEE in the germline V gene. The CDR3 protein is CASSPFRPSSGNTIYF. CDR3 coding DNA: TGTGCCAGCTCCCCATTCAGGCCAAGCTCTGGAAACACCATATATTTT.

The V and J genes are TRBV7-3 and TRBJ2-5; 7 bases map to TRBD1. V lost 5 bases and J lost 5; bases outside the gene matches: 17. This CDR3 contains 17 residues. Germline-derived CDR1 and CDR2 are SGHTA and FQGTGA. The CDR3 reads CASSVRPSGRGLETQYF. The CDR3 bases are TGTGCCAGCAGCGTCCGCCCAAGTGGCAGGGGGTTGGAGACCCAGTACTTC.

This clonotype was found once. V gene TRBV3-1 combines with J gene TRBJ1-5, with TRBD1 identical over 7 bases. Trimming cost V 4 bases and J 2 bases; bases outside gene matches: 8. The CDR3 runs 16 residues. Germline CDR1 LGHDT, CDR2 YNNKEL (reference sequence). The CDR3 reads CASSPRQGEGNQPQHF. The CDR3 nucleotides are TGTGCCAGCAGCCCCCGACAGGGAGAGGGCAATCAGCCCCAGCATTTT.

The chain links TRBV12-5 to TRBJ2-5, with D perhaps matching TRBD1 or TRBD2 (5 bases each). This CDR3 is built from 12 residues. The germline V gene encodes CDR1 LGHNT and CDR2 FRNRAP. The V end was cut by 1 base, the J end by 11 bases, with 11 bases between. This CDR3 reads CASGLEGWEQYF. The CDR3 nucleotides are TGTGCTAGTGGTTTGGAGGGGTGGGAGCAGTACTTC.

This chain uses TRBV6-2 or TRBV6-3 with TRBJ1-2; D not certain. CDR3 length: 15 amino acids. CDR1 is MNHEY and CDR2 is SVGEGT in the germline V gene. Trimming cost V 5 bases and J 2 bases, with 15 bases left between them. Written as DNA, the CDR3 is TGTGCCAGCAGTACCCGAGGAGGCGGAAACTATGGCTACACCTTC. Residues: CASSTRGGGNYGYTF.

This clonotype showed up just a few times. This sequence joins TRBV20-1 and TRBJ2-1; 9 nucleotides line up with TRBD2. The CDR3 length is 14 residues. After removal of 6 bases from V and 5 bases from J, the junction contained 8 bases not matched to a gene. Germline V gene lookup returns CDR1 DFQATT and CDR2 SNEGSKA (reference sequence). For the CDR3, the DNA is TGCAGTGCCGCACTAGCGGGCAAGGACAATGAGCAGTTCTTC. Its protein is CSAALAGKDNEQFF.

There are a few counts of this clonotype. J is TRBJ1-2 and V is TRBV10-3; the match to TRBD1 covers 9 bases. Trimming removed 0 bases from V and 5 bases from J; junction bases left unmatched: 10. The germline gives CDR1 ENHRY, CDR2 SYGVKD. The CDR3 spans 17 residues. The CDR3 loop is CAISESGRDRDQYGYTF. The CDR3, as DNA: TGTGCCATCAGTGAGTCGGGGAGGGACAGGGACCAATATGGCTACACCTTC.

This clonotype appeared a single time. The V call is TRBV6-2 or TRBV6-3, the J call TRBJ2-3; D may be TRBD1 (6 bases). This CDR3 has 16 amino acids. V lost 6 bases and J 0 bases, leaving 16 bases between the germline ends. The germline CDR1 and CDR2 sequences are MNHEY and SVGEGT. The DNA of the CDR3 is TGTGCCAGCAGATGGGATTCAGGGGTTAGCACAGATACGCAGTATTTT. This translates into CASRWDSGVSTDTQYF.

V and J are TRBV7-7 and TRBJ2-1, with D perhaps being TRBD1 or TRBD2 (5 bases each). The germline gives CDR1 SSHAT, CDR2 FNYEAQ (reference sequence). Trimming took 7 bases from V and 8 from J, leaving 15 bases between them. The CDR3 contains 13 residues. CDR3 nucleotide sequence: TGTGCCAGCACCAGGGACCCACAAGATGAGCAGTTCTTC. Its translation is CASTRDPQDEQFF.

CDR3 sequence: CSARDLQDSGANVLTF. The CDR3 DNA follows: TGCAGTGCTAGAGATCTCCAGGACTCTGGGGCCAACGTCCTGACTTTC. V usage is TRBV20-1 and J usage is TRBJ2-6; D is ambiguous. Trimming cost V 0 bases and J 0 bases, with 9 bases left between them. The CDR3 runs 16 residues. Germline V CDR1 and CDR2: DFQATT, SNEGSKA (reference sequence).

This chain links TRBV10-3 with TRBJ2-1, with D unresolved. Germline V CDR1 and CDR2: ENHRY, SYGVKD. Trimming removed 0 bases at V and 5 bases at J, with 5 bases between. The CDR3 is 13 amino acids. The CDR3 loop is CAISESGHNEQFF. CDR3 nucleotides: TGTGCCATCAGTGAGTCCGGTCACAATGAGCAGTTCTTC.

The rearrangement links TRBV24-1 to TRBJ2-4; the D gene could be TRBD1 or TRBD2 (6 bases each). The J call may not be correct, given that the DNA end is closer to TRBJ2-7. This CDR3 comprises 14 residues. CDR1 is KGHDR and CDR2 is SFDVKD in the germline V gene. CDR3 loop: CATSVTGASYEQYF. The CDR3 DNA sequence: TGTGCCACCAGTGTTACGGGGGCCTCCTACGAGCAGTACTTC.

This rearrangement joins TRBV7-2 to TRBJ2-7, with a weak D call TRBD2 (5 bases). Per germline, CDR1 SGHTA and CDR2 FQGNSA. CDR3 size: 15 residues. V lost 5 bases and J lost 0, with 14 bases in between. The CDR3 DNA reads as TGTGCCAGCAGCGGACCTGCGGGCATCTCCTACGAGCAGTACTTC. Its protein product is CASSGPAGISYEQYF.

This CDR3 is CASSFYGKEFAYEQYF. The CDR3 DNA is TGTGCCAGCAGTTTCTACGGCAAGGAATTTGCCTACGAGCAGTACTTC. The rearrangement joins TRBV28 to TRBJ2-7; D remains unclear. V lost 3 bases and J lost 2, with 17 bases in between. The CDR3 has 16 residues. Germline lookup yields CDR1 MDHEN and CDR2 SYDVKM.

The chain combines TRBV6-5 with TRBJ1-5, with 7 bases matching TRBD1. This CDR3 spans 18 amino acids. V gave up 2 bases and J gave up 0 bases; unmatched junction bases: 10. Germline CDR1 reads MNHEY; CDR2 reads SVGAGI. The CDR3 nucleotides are TGTGCCAGCAGTTACCCGGGACAGCTACCTTATAGCAATCAGCCCCAGCATTTT. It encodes CASSYPGQLPYSNQPQHF.

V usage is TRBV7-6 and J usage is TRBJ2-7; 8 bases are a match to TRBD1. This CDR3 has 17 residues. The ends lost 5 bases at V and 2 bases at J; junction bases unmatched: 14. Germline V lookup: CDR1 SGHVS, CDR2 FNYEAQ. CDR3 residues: CASSPTGGSGYTYEQYF. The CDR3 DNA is TGTGCCAGCAGCCCAACAGGGGGAAGCGGTTACACCTACGAGCAGTACTTC.